The 4 T cell receptor beta chains in this list originate from one sample, sequenced in a study of OX40 agonist ivuxolimab in advanced cancers. Sequencing was performed with immunoSEQ multiplex PCR; in TCRdb, only in-frame clones are kept and a portion is missing. The table shows approximately 38,000 clones, with roughly 82% occurring only once. Specimen: CD4+ or CD8+ T cells sorted from blood, collected in a trial of the OX40 agonist ivuxolimab. The receptor set was obtained from an adult with an advanced solid tumor such as melanoma, head and neck, liver or kidney cancer.

DNA for the CDR3: TGTGCCAGCTCTACCCTTGGGACAGGAGACACTGAAGCTTTCTTT. Translated: CASSTLGTGDTEAFF. This chain links TRBV18 with TRBJ1-1; TRBD1 matches at 8 bases. This CDR3 spans 15 amino acids. Per germline, CDR1 KGHSH and CDR2 LQKENI. V was pared by 6 bases and J by 3 bases, with 9 bases of the junction left unmatched.

The chain carries TRBV30 and TRBJ1-1; a possible D gene is TRBD1 (5 bases). There are 13 residues in the CDR3. Germline V CDR1 and CDR2: GTSNPN, SVGIG (reference sequence). Trimming took 1 base from V and 0 from J, leaving 6 bases between them. The DNA for the CDR3 is TGTGCCTGGAGTGGACAGTTGAACACTGAAGCTTTCTTT. This gives the protein CAWSGQLNTEAFF.

The chain uses TRBV11-2 and TRBJ2-7; maybe TRBD2 (6 bases). Trimming stripped 3 bases from V and 5 bases from J, with 17 bases between. This CDR3 spans 15 amino acids. Per germline, CDR1 SGHAT and CDR2 FQNNGV. The chain's CDR3 is CASSFITGRNHEQYF. In nucleotides, the CDR3 is TGTGCCAGCAGCTTTATCACCGGGAGAAACCACGAGCAGTACTTC.

This clone was recorded only once. As DNA, the CDR3 is TGTGCCAGCAGGTGGGAGTTCAATTCACCCCTCCACTTT. Translation gives CASRWEFNSPLHF. This chain connects TRBV7-2 to TRBJ1-6; no clear D gene. The CDR3 has 13 residues. Trimming took off 6 bases at V and 7 bases at J, with 10 bases between the two ends. In germline, CDR1 is SGHTA, CDR2 FQGNSA.